These T cell receptor beta chains were read from a single sample in a study of T cells in placental villitis. Method: immunoSEQ multiplex PCR; TCRdb's copy keeps in-frame clones and lacks some. Of several thousand clones listed, approximately 78% are singletons. The sequenced material came from placental tissue containing maternal and fetal cells. The receptors here all came from a human patient with infectious villitis; the placental T cells may come from both mother and fetus. Both conserved end residues are part of each CDR3. The D gene is left open where the match is weak. A clone size is listed for some rows: how often the clone was seen (once, few, many), or a class if it is expanded.

j_call: TRBJ1-5; d_call: NA; v_call: TRBV7-8; clone_size: NA; cdr3_nt: TGTGCCAGCAGCGCTCAAGGTCAGCCCCAGCATTTT; cdr3_aa: CASSAQGQPQHF
j_call: TRBJ1-4; d_call: NA; v_call: TRBV27; clone_size: NA; cdr3_nt: TGTGCCAGCAGTCATACCCCGGGGACTAATGAAAAACTGTTTTTT; cdr3_aa: CASSHTPGTNEKLFF
j_call: TRBJ2-2; d_call: TRBD1; v_call: TRBV12-5; clone_size: NA; cdr3_nt: TGTGCTAGTGGTTTTGAGATAGGACAGGCGTTGACCGGGGAGCTGTTTTTT; cdr3_aa: CASGFEIGQALTGELFF
j_call: TRBJ2-6; d_call: NA; v_call: TRBV7-9; clone_size: NA; cdr3_nt: TGTGCCAGCAGCTTCGGGGCCAACGTCCTGACTTTC; cdr3_aa: CASSFGANVLTF
j_call: TRBJ2-1; d_call: TRBD1; v_call: TRBV11-1; clone_size: NA; cdr3_nt: TGTGCCAGCAGCTTCGGGACAGGGGATTACAATGAGCAGTTCTTC; cdr3_aa: CASSFGTGDYNEQFF
j_call: TRBJ2-4; d_call: NA; v_call: TRBV7-8; clone_size: NA; cdr3_nt: TGTGCCAGCAGCCCGACTAAAAACATTCAGTACTTC; cdr3_aa: CASSPTKNIQYF
j_call: TRBJ2-3; d_call: NA; v_call: TRBV7-9; clone_size: NA; cdr3_nt: TGTGCCAGCAGCCCTGATGGATATACGCAGTATTTT; cdr3_aa: CASSPDGYTQYF
j_call: TRBJ1-2; d_call: NA; v_call: TRBV24-1; clone_size: NA; cdr3_nt: TGTGCCACCAGTGAAATCGGCTATGGCTACACCTTC; cdr3_aa: CATSEIGYGYTF
j_call: TRBJ2-7; d_call: NA; v_call: TRBV4-2; clone_size: NA; cdr3_nt: TGTGCCAGCAGCCAAGAGGGGCCGGGGCGCGAGCAGTACTTC; cdr3_aa: CASSQEGPGREQYF
j_call: TRBJ1-1; d_call: NA; v_call: TRBV7-2; clone_size: NA; cdr3_nt: TGTGCCAGCAGCTTTAAGGGGTGGGCCACAGGGCTTATGAACACTGAAGCTTTCTTT; cdr3_aa: CASSFKGWATGLMNTEAFF
j_call: TRBJ1-2; d_call: NA; v_call: TRBV12-3/TRBV12-4; clone_size: once; cdr3_nt: TGTGCCAGCAGTTTGGACTATGGCTACACCTTC; cdr3_aa: CASSLDYGYTF
j_call: TRBJ1-6; d_call: NA; v_call: TRBV19; clone_size: large; cdr3_nt: TGTGCCAGTAGCCAAGTCGGGCCATCCCGCTACCTTTCACCCCTCCACTTT; cdr3_aa: CASSQVGPSRYLSPLHF
j_call: TRBJ1-1; d_call: TRBD1; v_call: TRBV9; clone_size: NA; cdr3_nt: TGTGCCAGCAGCGAGGGGACAGGGGCGAACACTGAAGCTTTCTTT; cdr3_aa: CASSEGTGANTEAFF
j_call: TRBJ2-3; d_call: NA; v_call: TRBV19; clone_size: NA; cdr3_nt: TGTGCCAGTAGTAACGGGGCAGATACGCAGTATTTT; cdr3_aa: CASSNGADTQYF
j_call: TRBJ1-3; d_call: TRBD1; v_call: TRBV2; clone_size: few; cdr3_nt: TGTGCCAGCAGCTGGGCGGAGGGGGCGTATGGAAACACCATATATTTT; cdr3_aa: CASSWAEGAYGNTIYF
j_call: TRBJ2-3; d_call: NA; v_call: TRBV18; clone_size: NA; cdr3_nt: TGTGCCAGCTCACCGGGACTCACAGATACGCAGTATTTT; cdr3_aa: CASSPGLTDTQYF
j_call: TRBJ2-1; d_call: NA; v_call: TRBV6-5; clone_size: NA; cdr3_nt: TGTGCCAGCACCGCATCAGGGGGGGCACACAATGAGCAGTTCTTC; cdr3_aa: CASTASGGAHNEQFF
j_call: TRBJ1-5; d_call: NA; v_call: TRBV7-9; clone_size: NA; cdr3_nt: TGTGCCAGCAGCTTACTAGGAGACGGACAGCCCCAGCATTTT; cdr3_aa: CASSLLGDGQPQHF
j_call: TRBJ2-5; d_call: NA; v_call: TRBV24-1; clone_size: NA; cdr3_nt: TGTGCCACCAGTGATGCCCACAACCAAGAGACCCAGTACTTC; cdr3_aa: CATSDAHNQETQYF
j_call: TRBJ2-1; d_call: TRBD2; v_call: TRBV5-5; clone_size: once; cdr3_nt: TGTGCCAGCAGCTTCCTTCCTAGCGGGGCCTACAATGAGCAGTTCTTC; cdr3_aa: CASSFLPSGAYNEQFF
j_call: TRBJ2-3; d_call: TRBD1; v_call: TRBV14; clone_size: NA; cdr3_nt: TGTGCCAGCAGCCGATTGACAGGGGGAAACACAGATACGCAGTATTTT; cdr3_aa: CASSRLTGGNTDTQYF
j_call: TRBJ1-6; d_call: NA; v_call: TRBV30; clone_size: NA; cdr3_nt: TGTGCCTGGATCCCCGGCCGGGCAGGGAACGGTACACCCCTCCACTTT; cdr3_aa: CAWIPGRAGNGTPLHF
j_call: TRBJ2-5; d_call: NA; v_call: TRBV6-2/TRBV6-3; clone_size: NA; cdr3_nt: TGTGCCAGCAGTTACTCAGTCGACATCGGGACCCAGTACTTC; cdr3_aa: CASSYSVDIGTQYF
j_call: TRBJ2-1; d_call: NA; v_call: TRBV6-5; clone_size: NA; cdr3_nt: TGTGCCAGCAGTTACAGGGCAGGGGGGTTGGATGAGCAGTTCTTC; cdr3_aa: CASSYRAGGLDEQFF
j_call: TRBJ1-1; d_call: NA; v_call: TRBV12-3/TRBV12-4; clone_size: NA; cdr3_nt: TGTGCCAGCAGTCTCCAAGGAAACACTGAAGCTTTCTTT; cdr3_aa: CASSLQGNTEAFF
j_call: TRBJ1-1; d_call: NA; v_call: TRBV11-3; clone_size: NA; cdr3_nt: TGTGCCAGCAGCGTATCAGTGAACACTGAAGCTTTCTTT; cdr3_aa: CASSVSVNTEAFF
j_call: TRBJ2-1; d_call: TRBD1; v_call: TRBV5-6; clone_size: NA; cdr3_nt: TGTGCCAGCAGAGACAGGGGCACCTACAATGAGCAGTTCTTC; cdr3_aa: CASRDRGTYNEQFF